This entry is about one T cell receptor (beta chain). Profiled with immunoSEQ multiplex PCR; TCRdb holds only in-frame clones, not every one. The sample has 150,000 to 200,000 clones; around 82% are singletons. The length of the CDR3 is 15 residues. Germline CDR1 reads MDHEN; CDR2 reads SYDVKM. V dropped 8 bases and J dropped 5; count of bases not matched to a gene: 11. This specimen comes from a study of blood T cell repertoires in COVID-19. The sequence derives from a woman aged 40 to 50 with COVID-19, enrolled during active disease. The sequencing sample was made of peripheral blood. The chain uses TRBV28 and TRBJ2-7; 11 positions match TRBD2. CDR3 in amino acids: CASLKGLAEGNEQYF. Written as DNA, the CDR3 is TGTGCCAGCTTAAAGGGACTAGCGGAGGGGAACGAGCAGTACTTC.